This T cell receptor beta chain was sequenced during a study of cytomegalovirus exposure and HLA in healthy donors. The germline gives CDR1 GTSNPN, CDR2 SVGIG (reference sequence). J lost 3 bases, V lost 0 bases, and 5 bases had no gene match. This CDR3 contains 14 residues. Study observations and caveats: In vitro confirmation showed a few CMV-associated chains to be CMV antigen specific. Excluded were some V segments that proved indistinguishable, including TRBV6-2 and TRBV6-3. Reported results showed that the classifier diagnosed cytomegalovirus status with high specificity and sensitivity.

The PCR contained 60 Vbeta and 13 Jbeta primers. Assay: immunoSEQ multiplex PCR; the TCRdb copy retains only in-frame clones and omits some. The profile covers 150,000 to 200,000 clones, with roughly 68% appearing a single time and approximately 2% taken by the ten largest. Concerning this clone itself: What it binds is not known.

The material sequenced was PBMCs. The chain recombines TRBV30 with TRBJ2-7; 7 bases are shared with TRBD2. The sequence was obtained from a woman aged 25 to 39 in good health and CMV-seronegative. Here the CDR3 reads CAWSVGLVNYEQYF. In DNA form, the CDR3 reads TGTGCCTGGAGTGTAGGACTAGTTAACTACGAGCAGTACTTC.